The T cell receptor (beta chain) described here comes from a study of T-cell reconstitution after alpha-beta-depleted transplantation in children. Regarding the study as a whole: The origin of alpha-beta T cells about two months after transplant was reportedly several hundred expanded graft clones. Hyperexpanded clones declined; after one year, newly produced T cells mostly supplied diversity.

Unique molecular identifiers tagged the TCRbeta library. TCRdb recomputed calls from the PCR reads with MiXCR, one row per CDR3 protein. The data show about 260,000 distinct CDR3 sequences, less than 9% seen once. This clonotype showed up many times. Its antigen is still unknown. With 0 bases removed from V and 4 bases from J, the gap between germline ends came to 21 bases. Germline V gene lookup returns CDR1 KGHDR and CDR2 SFDVKD. The CDR3 spans 19 residues. This chain joins TRBV24-1 and TRBJ1-3; D not resolved. This sample comprised PBMCs, mostly from graft donor cells, obtained 180 days after TCRalphabeta/CD19-depleted stem cell transplant. This sequence was found in a male patient between 10 and 17 years old who had a stem cell transplant for acute lymphoblastic leukemia, so the T cells may come from the graft donor. The DNA of the CDR3 is TGTGCCACCAGTGATTTGCCCCCCATCCGGGCCGCGAGGGGAAACACCATATATTTT. Its translation is CATSDLPPIRAARGNTIYF.